This section outlines one T cell receptor (beta chain) sequence together with its context. The target antigen is unknown. This CDR3 region has 17 residues. The germline V gene has CDR1 MGHRA and CDR2 YSYEKL. These data come from a study of CXCR3-negative and CXCR3-positive naive CD8 T cells. Within the CD8+ T cell compartment, naive cells were CD45RO-CCR7+CD27+CD95-. cDNA libraries for TRB were generated by 5' RACE incorporating UMI labels. TCRdb processed the 5' RACE reads again and assigns one entry to each CDR3 protein, with no DNA. This repertoire includes some 120,000 distinct CDR3 sequences. Study-wide points: A higher hydrophobicity marked the TRB CDR3s of CXCR3-positive naive cells versus CXCR3-negative naive cells.

The rearrangement joins TRBV4-1 to TRBJ2-2; TCRdb indicates TRBD2, and absent DNA this call remains unverified. Sequenced material: naive CXCR3+ CD8+ T cells from blood. Sample subset: CD45RO-CCR7+CD27+CD95- naive CD8+ T cells expressing CXCR3 (TNR3+). The receptor's source is a human donor in good health. Some clones in this sample may be carry-over from other donors' samples. CDR3 sequence reads: CASSRNQQQGGTGELFF.